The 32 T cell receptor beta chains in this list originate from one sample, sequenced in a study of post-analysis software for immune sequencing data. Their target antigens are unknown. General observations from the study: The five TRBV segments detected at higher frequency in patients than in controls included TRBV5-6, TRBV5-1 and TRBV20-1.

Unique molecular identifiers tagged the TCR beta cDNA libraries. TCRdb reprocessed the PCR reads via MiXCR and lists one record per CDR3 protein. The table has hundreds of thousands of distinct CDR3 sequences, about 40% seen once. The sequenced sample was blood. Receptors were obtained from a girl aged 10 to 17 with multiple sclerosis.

The CDR3 reads CSAPQISMDSFQETQYF. The CDR3 nucleotides read TGCAGTGCCCCCCAAATTTCTATGGACAGCTTCCAAGAGACCCAGTACTTC. The V and J genes are TRBV20-1 and TRBJ2-5, with D perhaps TRBD1 (6 bases). This CDR3 is built from 17 residues. V lost 6 bases and J lost 1, with 24 bases in between. The germline V gene has CDR1 DFQATT and CDR2 SNEGSKA (reference sequence).

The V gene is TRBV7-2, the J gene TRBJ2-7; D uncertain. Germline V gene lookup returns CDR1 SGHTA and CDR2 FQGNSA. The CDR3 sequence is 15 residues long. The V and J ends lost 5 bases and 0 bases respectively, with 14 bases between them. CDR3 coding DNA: TGTGCCAGCAGCCGGACGCGGATTAGCTCCTACGAGCAGTACTTC. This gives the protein CASSRTRISSYEQYF. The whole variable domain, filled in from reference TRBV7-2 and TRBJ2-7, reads GAGVSQSPSNKVTEKGKDVELRCDPISGHTALYWYRQSLGQGLEFLIYFQGNSAPDKSGLPSDRFSAERTGGSVSTLTIQRTQQEDSAVYLCASSRTRISSYEQYFGPGTRLTVT.

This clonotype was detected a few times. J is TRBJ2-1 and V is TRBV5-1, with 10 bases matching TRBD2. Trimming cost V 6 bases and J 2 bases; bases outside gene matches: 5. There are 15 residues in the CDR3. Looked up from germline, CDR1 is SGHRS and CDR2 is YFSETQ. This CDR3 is CASTLGLAAYNEQFF. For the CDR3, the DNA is TGCGCCAGCACCCTAGGACTAGCGGCCTACAATGAGCAGTTCTTC.

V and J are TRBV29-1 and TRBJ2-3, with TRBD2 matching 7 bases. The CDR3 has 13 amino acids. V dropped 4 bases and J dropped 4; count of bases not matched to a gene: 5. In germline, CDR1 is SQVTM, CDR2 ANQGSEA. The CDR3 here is CSVAGRSADTQYF. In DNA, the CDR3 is TGCAGCGTTGCCGGGAGGTCCGCAGATACGCAGTATTTT.

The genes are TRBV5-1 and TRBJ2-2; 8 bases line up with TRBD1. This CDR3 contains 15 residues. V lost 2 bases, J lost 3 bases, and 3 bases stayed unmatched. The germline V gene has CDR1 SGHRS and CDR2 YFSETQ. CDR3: CASSFGTGHTGELFF. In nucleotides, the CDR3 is TGCGCCAGCAGCTTCGGGACAGGACACACCGGGGAGCTGTTTTTT.

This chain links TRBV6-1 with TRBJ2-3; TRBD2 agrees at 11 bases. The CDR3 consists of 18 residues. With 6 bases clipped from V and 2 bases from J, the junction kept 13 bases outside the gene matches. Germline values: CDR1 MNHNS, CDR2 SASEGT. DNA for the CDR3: TGTGCCAGCAGCCCTTCGCCGACTAGCGGGGTTCTCACAGATACGCAGTATTTT. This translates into CASSPSPTSGVLTDTQYF.

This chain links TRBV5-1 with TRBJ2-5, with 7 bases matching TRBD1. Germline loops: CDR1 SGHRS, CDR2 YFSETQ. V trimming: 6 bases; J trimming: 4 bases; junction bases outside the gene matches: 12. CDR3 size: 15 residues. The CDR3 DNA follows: TGCGCCAGCAATCCCGACAGGGTAATTGCAGAGACCCAGTACTTC. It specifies CASNPDRVIAETQYF.

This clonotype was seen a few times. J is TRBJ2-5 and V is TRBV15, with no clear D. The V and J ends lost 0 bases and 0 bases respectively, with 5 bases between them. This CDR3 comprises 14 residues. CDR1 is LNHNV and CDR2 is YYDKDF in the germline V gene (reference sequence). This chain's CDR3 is CATSRDSYQETQYF. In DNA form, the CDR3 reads TGTGCCACCAGCAGAGACAGTTACCAAGAGACCCAGTACTTC.

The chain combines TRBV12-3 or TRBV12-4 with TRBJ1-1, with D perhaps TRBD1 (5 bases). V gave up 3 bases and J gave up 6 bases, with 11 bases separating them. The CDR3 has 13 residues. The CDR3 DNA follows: TGTGCCAGCAGTTTGGAAAGGGGCGCTGAAGCTTTCTTT. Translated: CASSLERGAEAFF.

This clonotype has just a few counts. The CDR3 here is CSANAGASTDTQYF. The CDR3 DNA reads as TGCAGTGCTAATGCGGGCGCTAGCACAGATACGCAGTATTTT. The chain carries TRBV20-1 and TRBJ2-3; D is possibly TRBD2 (5 bases). V was shortened by 4 bases and J by 0 bases, with 11 bases between the two germline ends. The CDR3 loop spans 14 amino acids. Germline loops: CDR1 DFQATT, CDR2 SNEGSKA (reference sequence).

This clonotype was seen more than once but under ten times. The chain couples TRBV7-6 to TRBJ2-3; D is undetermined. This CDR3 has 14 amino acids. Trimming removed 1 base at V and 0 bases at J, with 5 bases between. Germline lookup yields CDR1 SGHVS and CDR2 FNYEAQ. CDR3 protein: CASSLVPSTDTQYF. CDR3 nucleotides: TGTGCCAGCAGCTTAGTTCCAAGCACAGATACGCAGTATTTT.

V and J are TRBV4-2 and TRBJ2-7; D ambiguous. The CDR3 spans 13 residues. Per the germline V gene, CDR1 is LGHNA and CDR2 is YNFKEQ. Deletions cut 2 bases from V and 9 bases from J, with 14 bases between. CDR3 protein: CASSQKGGEGQYF. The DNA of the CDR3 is TGTGCCAGCAGCCAAAAGGGCGGTGAAGGGCAGTACTTC.

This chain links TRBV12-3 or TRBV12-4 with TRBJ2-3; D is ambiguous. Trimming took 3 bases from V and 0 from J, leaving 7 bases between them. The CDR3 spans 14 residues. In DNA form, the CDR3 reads TGTGCCAGCAGTTTGTCAGAGAGCACAGATACGCAGTATTTT. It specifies CASSLSESTDTQYF.

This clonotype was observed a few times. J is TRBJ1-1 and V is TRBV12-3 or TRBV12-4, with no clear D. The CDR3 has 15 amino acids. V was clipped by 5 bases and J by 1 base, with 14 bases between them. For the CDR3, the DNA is TGTGCCAGCAGTCCCCCCGGTGGGAGGAACACTGAAGCTTTCTTT. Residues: CASSPPGGRNTEAFF.

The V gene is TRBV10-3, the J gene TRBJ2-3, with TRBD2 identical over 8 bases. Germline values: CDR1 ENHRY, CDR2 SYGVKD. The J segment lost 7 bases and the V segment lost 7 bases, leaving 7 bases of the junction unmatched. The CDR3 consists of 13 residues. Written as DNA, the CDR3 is TGTGCCATCACGAGCGGGAGCTCGAATACGCAGTATTTT. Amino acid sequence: CAITSGSSNTQYF.

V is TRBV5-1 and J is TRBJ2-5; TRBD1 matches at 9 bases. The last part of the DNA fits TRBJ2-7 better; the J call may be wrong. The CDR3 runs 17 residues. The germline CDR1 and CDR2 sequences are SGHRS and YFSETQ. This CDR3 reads CASSLNPQGATLGEQYF. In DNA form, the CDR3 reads TGCGCCAGCAGCTTAAACCCACAGGGGGCTACCCTCGGCGAGCAGTACTTC.

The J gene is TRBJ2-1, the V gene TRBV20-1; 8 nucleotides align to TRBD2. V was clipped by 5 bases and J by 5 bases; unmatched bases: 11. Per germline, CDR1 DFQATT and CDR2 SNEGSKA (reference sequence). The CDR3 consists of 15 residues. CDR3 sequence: CSAPGGGGWNNEQFF. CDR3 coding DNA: TGCAGTGCTCCCGGGGGCGGGGGGTGGAACAATGAGCAGTTCTTC.

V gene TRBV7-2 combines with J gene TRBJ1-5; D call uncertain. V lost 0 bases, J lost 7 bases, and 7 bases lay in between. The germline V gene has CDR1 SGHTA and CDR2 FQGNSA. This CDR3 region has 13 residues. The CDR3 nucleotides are TGTGCCAGCAGCTTAGCGTTTGAACAGCCCCAGCATTTT. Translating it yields CASSLAFEQPQHF.

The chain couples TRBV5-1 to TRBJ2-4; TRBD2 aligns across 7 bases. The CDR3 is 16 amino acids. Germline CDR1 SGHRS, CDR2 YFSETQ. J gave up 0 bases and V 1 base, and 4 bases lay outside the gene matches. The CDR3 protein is CASSLSSGAAKNIQYF. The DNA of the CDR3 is TGCGCCAGCAGCTTGTCAAGCGGGGCAGCCAAAAACATTCAGTACTTC.

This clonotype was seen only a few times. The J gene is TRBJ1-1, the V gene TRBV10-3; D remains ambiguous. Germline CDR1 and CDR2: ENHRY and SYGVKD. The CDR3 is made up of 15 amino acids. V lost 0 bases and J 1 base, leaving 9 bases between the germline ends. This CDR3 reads CAISESASSNTEAFF. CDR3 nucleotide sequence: TGTGCCATCAGTGAGTCGGCGAGTTCGAACACTGAAGCTTTCTTT.

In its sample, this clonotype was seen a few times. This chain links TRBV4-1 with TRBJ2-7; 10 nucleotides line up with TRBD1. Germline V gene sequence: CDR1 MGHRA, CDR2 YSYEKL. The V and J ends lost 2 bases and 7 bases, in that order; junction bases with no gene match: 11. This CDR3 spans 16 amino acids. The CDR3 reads CASSQLRQGARNEQYF. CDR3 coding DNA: TGCGCCAGCAGCCAATTGAGACAGGGGGCACGGAATGAGCAGTACTTC.

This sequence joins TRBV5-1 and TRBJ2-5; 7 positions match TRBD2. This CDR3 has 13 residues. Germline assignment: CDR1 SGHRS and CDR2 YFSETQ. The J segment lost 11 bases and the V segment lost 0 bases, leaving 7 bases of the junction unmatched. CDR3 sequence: CASSLAGEGQQYF. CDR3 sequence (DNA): TGCGCCAGCAGCTTGGCCGGGGAGGGTCAGCAGTACTTC.

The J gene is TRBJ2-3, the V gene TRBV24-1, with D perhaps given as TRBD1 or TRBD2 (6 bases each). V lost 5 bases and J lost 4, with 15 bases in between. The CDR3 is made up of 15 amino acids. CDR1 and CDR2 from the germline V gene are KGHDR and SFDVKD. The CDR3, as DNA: TGTGCCACCAGTGCTCCACAGGGAGGCGCAGATACGCAGTATTTT. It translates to CATSAPQGGADTQYF.

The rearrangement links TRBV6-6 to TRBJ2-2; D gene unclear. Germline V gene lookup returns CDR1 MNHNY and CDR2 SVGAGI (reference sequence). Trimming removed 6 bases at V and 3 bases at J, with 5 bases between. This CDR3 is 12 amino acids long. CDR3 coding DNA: TGTGCCAGCAGCCGGGACACCGGGGAGCTGTTTTTT. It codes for CASSRDTGELFF.

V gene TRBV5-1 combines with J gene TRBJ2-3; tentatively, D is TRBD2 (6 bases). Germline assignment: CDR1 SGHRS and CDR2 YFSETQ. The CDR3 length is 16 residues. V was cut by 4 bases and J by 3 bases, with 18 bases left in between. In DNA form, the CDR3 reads TGCGCCAGCAGCCCTGGCGGAATAGCGGAGACAGATACGCAGTATTTT. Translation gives CASSPGGIAETDTQYF.

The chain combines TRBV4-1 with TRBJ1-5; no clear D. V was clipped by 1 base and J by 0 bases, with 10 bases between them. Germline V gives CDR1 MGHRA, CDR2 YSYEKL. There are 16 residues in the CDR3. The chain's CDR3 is CASSQGIGNSNQPQHF. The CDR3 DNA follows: TGCGCCAGCAGCCAAGGGATCGGGAATAGCAATCAGCCCCAGCATTTT.

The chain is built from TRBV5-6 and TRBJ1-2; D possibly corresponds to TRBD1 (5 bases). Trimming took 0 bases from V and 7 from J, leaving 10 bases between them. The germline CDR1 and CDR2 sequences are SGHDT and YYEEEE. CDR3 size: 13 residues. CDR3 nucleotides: TGTGCCAGCAGCTTGGACAGGAATGCTGGCTACACCTTC. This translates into CASSLDRNAGYTF.

CDR3 sequence reads: CSAARQGIVNEQFF. CDR3 DNA sequence: TGCAGCGCAGCTCGACAGGGGATTGTGAATGAGCAGTTCTTC. The J gene is TRBJ2-1, the V gene TRBV29-1, with 8 bases that match TRBD1. Germline V gene sequence: CDR1 SQVTM, CDR2 ANQGSEA. The junction had 12 bases not matched to a gene; V was cut back by 7 bases and J by 7 bases. The CDR3 runs to 14 residues.

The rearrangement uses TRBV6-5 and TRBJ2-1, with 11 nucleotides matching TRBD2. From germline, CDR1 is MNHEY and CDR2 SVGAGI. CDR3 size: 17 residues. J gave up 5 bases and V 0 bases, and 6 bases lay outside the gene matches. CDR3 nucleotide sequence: TGTGCCAGCAGTTACTCTGTACTAGCGGGGGCCCACAATGAGCAGTTCTTC. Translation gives CASSYSVLAGAHNEQFF.

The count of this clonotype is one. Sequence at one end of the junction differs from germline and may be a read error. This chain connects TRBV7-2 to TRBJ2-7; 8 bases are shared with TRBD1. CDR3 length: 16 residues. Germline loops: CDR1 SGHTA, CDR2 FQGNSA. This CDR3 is CAGSLVLGRGPYEQYF. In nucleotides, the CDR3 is TGTGCCGGCAGCTTAGTTTTGGGCAGGGGGCCCTACGAGCAGTACTTC.

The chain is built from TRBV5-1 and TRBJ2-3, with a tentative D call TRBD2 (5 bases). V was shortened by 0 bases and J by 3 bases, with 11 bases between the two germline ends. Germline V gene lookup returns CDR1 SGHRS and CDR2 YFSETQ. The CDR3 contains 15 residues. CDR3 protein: CASSLGGKTTDTQYF. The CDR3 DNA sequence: TGCGCCAGCAGCTTGGGAGGGAAAACGACAGATACGCAGTATTTT.

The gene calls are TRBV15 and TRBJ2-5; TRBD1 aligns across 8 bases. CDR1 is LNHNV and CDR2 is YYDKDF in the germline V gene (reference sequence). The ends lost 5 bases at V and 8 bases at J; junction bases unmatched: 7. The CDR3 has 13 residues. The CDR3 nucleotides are TGTGCCACCAGCCGAGGACAGGGACTTACCCAGTACTTC. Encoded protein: CATSRGQGLTQYF.